This T cell receptor (beta chain) stems from a study of T cells in narcolepsy. The overall study: Patients with NT1 or NT2 and healthy control donors were enrolled. Study-level points and caveats: Same-patient CSF and blood CD4+ T cell clonotypes included HCRT-specific and TRIB2-specific autoreactive ones. Blood of same and different patients, but not healthy controls, reportedly held recurring autoreactive clonotypes. No autoreactive T cell clone sequences appeared in some memory CD4+ repertoires.

Repertoires were generated with immunoSEQ multiplex PCR, while TCRdb's copy carries only in-frame clones and drops some. The repertoire includes tens of thousands of clones, approximately 85% of them detected once, and under 1.5% sits in the top ten. As for this clone: Antigen unknown.

V was cut by 6 bases and J by 8 bases, with 19 bases left in between. Per germline, CDR1 SGHTA and CDR2 FQGNSA. This CDR3 contains 14 residues. The rearrangement links TRBV7-2 to TRBJ1-2; D might be TRBD1 (5 bases). The sample comprised CD45RA- memory CD4+ T cells from PBMCs. This TCR was sampled from a human donor with narcolepsy. The CDR3 here is CASRWGGTDYGYTF. DNA for the CDR3: TGTGCCAGCAGGTGGGGCGGCACCGATTACGGCTACACCTTC.